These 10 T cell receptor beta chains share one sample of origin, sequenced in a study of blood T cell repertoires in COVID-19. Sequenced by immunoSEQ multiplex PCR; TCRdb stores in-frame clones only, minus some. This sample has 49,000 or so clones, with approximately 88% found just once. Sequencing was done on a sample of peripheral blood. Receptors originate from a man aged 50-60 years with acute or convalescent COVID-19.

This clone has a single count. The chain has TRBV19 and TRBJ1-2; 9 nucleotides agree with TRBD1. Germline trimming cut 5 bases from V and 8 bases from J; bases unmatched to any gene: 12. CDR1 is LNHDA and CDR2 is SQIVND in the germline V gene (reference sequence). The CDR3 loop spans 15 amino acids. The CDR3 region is CASSADPGQGGGYTF. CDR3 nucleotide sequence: TGTGCCAGTAGTGCCGATCCGGGACAGGGTGGCGGCTACACCTTC. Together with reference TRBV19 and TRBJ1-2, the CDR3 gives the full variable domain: DGGITQSPKYLFRKEGQNVTLSCEQNLNHDAMYWYRQDPGQGLRLIYYSQIVNDFQKGDIAEGYSVSREKKESFPLTVTSAQKNPTAFYLCASSADPGQGGGYTFGSGTRLTVV.

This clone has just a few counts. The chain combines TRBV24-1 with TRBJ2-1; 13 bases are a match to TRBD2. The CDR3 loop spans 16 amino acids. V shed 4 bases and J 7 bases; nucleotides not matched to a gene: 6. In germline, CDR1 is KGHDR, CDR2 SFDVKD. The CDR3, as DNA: TGTGCCACCAGTGACCCCGGACTAGCGGGAGTAAATGAGCAGTTCTTC. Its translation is CATSDPGLAGVNEQFF.

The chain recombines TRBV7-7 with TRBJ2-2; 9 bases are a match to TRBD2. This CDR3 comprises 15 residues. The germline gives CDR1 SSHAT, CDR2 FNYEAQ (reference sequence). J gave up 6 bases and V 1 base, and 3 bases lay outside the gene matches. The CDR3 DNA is TGTGCCAGCAGCTTAGTAGCGGGAGTCGCCGGGGAGCTGTTTTTT. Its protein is CASSLVAGVAGELFF.

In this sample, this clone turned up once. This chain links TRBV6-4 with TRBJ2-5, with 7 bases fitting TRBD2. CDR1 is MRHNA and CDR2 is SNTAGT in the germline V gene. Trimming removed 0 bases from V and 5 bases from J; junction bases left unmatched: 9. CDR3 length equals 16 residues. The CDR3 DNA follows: TGTGCCAGCAGTGACTCGATACTAGCGATGGAGGAGACCCAGTACTTC. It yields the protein CASSDSILAMEETQYF.

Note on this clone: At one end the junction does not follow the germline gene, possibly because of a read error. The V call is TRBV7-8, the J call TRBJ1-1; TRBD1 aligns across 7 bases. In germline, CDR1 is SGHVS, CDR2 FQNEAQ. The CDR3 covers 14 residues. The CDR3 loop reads CASSLGGRWGEAFF. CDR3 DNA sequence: TGTGCCAGCAGTTTAGGGGGCAGGTGGGGTGAAGCTTTCTTT.

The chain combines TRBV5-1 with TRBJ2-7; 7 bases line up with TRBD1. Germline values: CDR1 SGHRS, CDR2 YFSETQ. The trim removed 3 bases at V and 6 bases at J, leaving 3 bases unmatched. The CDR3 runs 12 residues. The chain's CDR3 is CASSWDSREQYF. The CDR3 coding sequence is TGCGCCAGCAGCTGGGACAGCCGCGAGCAGTACTTC.

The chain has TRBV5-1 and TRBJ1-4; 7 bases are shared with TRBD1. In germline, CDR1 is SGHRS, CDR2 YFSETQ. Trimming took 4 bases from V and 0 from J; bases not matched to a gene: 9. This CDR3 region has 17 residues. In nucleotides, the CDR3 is TGCGCCAGCAGCGCGGGACAGTTCACCACAACTAATGAAAAACTGTTTTTT. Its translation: CASSAGQFTTTNEKLFF.

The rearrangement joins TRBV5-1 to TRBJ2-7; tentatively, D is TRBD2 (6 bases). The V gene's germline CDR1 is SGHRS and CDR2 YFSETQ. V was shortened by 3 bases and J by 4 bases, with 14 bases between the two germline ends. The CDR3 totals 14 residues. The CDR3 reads CASSSGGIEYEQYF. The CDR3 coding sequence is TGCGCCAGCAGCTCCGGGGGAATAGAGTACGAGCAGTACTTC.

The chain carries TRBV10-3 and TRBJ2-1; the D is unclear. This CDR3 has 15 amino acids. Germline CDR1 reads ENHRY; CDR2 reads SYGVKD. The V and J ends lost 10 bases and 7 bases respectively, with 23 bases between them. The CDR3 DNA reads TGTGCCAGCAACGAGAGGAGCGAACCTTGGAATGAGCAGTTCTTC. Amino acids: CASNERSEPWNEQFF.

CDR3 nucleotide sequence: TGTGCCAGCAGTTACATGGGCGGGGGACCCTACTATGGCTACACCTTC. This gives the protein CASSYMGGGPYYGYTF. This sequence joins TRBV6-5 and TRBJ1-2, with D tentatively TRBD1 (5 bases). Germline V gene lookup returns CDR1 MNHEY and CDR2 SVGAGI. Trimming left V 2 bases short and J 3 bases short, with 16 bases between. There are 16 residues in the CDR3.